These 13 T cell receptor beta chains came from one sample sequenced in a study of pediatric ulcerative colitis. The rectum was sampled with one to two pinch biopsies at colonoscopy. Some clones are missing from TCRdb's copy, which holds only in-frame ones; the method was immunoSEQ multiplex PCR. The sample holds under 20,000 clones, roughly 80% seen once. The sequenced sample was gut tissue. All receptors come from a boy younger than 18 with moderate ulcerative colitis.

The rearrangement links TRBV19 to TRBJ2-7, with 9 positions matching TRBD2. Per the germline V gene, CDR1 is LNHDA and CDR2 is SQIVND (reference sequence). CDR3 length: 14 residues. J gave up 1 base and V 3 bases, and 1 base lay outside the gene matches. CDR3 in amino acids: CASSMLAGSYEQYF. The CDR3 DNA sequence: TGTGCCAGTAGTATGCTAGCGGGATCCTACGAGCAGTACTTC.

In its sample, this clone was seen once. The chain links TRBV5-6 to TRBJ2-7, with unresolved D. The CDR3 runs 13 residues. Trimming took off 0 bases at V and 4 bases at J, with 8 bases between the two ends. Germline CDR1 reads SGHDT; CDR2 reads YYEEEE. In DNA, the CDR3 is TGTGCCAGCAGCTTGGGTGGGATATACGAGCAGTACTTC. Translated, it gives CASSLGGIYEQYF.

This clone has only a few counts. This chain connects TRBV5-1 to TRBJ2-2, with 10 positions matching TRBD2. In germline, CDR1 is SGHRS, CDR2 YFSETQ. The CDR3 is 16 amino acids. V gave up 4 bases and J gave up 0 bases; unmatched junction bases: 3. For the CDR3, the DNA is TGCGCCAGCAGCATAGGACTAGCGGCGAACACCGGGGAGCTGTTTTTT. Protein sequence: CASSIGLAANTGELFF.

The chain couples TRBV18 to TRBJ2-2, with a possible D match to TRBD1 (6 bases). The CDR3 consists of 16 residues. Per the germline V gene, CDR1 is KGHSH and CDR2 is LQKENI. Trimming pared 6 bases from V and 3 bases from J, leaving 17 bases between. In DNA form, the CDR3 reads TGTGCCAGCTCGGTCCAACAGGGCTCGGACACCGGGGAGCTGTTTTTT. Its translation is CASSVQQGSDTGELFF.

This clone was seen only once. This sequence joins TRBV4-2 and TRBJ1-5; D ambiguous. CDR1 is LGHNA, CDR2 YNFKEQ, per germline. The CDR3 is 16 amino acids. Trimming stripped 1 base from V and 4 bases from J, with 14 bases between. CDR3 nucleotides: TGTGCCAGCAGCCAAGTTAGCGGAGAGACTAATCAGCCCCAGCATTTT. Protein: CASSQVSGETNQPQHF.

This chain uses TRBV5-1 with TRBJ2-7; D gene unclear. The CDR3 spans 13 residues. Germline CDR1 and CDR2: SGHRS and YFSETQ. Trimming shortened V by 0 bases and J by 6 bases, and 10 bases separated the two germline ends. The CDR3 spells CASSLEGPVEQYF. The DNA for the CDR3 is TGCGCCAGCAGCTTGGAAGGGCCGGTCGAGCAGTACTTC.

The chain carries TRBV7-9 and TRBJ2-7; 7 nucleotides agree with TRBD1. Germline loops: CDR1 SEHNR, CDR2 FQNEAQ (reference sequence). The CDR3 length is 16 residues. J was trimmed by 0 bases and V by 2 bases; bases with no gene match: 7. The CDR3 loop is CASSLYLGDSSYEQYF. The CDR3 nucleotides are TGTGCCAGCAGCTTATATCTAGGGGACAGCTCCTACGAGCAGTACTTC.

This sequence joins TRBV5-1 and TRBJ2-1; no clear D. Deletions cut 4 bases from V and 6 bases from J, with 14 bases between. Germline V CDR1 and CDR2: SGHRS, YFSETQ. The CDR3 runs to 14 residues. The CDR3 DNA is TGCGCCAGCAGCCTACTTCGAGAAACCAATGAGCAGTTCTTC. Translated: CASSLLRETNEQFF.

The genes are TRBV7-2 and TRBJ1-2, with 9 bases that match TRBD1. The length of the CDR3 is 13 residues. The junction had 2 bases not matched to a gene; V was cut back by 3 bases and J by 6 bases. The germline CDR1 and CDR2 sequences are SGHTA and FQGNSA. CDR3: CASSFRDRDGYTF. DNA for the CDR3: TGTGCCAGCAGCTTCCGGGACAGGGATGGCTACACCTTC.

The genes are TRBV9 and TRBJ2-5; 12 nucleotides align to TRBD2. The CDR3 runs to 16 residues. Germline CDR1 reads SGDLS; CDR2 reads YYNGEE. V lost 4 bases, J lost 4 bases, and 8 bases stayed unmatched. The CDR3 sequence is CASSPRLAGERETQYF. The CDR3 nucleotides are TGTGCCAGCAGCCCCCGACTAGCGGGAGAGAGAGAGACCCAGTACTTC. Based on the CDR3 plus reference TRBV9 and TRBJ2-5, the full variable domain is DSGVTQTPKHLITATGQRVTLRCSPRSGDLSVYWYQQSLDQGLQFLIQYYNGEERAKGNILERFSAQQFPDLHSELNLSSLELGDSALYFCASSPRLAGERETQYFGPGTRLLVL.

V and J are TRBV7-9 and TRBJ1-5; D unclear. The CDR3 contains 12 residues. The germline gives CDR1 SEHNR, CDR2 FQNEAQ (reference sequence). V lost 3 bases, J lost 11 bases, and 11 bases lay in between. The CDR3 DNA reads TGTGCCAGCAGCTTCTCGTCGGGGTCCCAGCATTTT. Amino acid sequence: CASSFSSGSQHF.

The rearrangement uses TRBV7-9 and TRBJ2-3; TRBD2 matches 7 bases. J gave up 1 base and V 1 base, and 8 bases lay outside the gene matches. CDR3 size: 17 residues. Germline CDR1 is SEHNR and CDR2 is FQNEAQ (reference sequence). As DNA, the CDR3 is TGTGCCAGCAGCTTAGGGTCTGCGGGGGACCGCACAGATACGCAGTATTTT. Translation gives CASSLGSAGDRTDTQYF.

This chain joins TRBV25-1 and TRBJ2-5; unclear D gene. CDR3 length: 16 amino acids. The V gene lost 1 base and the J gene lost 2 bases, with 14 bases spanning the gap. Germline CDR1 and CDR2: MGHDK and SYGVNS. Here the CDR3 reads CASSESGPGSQETQYF. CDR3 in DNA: TGTGCCAGCAGTGAATCTGGACCGGGCAGTCAAGAGACCCAGTACTTC.